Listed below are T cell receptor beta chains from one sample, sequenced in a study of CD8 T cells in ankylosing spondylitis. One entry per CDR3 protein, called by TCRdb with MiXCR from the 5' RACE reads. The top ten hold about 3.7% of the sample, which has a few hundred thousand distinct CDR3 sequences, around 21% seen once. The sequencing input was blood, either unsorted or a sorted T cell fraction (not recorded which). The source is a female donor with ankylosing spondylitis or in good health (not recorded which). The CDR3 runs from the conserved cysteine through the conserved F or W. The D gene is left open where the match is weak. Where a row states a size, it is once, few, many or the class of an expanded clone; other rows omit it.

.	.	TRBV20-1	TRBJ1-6	CSARSMRSRSPLHF	TGCAGTGCTAGGTCGATGCGATCACGGTCACCCCTCCACTTT
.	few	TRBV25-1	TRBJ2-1	CASSDVQGPYNEQFF	TGTGCCAGCAGTGACGTTCAGGGGCCCTACAATGAGCAGTTCTTC
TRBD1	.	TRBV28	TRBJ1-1	CASRPPGDSSEAFF	TGTGCCAGCAGACCACCCGGGGACAGCAGTGAAGCTTTCTTT
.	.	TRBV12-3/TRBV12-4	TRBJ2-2	CASSLLAPTTGELFF	TGTGCCAGCAGTTTATTAGCACCGACCACCGGGGAGCTGTTTTTT
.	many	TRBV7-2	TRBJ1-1	CASRSRDTWQAFF	TGTGCCAGCAGGAGCCGGGACACCTGGCAAGCTTTCTTT
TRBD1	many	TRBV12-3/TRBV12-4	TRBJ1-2	CASSRDSYGYTF	TGTGCCAGCAGCCGGGACAGCTATGGCTACACCTTC
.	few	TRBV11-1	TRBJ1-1	CASRVLANTEAFF	TGTGCAAGTCGGGTTCTTGCGAACACTGAAGCTTTCTTT
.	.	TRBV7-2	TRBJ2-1	CASSQLAYNEQFF	TGTGCCAGCAGCCAGCTAGCTTACAATGAGCAGTTCTTC
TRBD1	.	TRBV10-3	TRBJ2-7	CAIRTGPDYEQYF	TGTGCCATCAGGACAGGGCCAGACTACGAGCAGTACTTC
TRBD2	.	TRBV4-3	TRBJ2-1	CASSQAGGPSEQFF	TGCGCCAGCAGCCAAGCGGGGGGGCCCAGTGAGCAGTTCTTC
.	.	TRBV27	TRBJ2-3	CASSLGSSADTQYF	TGTGCCAGCAGTTTAGGTAGTTCGGCAGATACGCAGTATTTT
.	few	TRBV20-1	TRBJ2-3	CSACSHTHSDTQYF	TGCAGTGCTTGCTCTCACACCCATTCAGATACGCAGTATTTT
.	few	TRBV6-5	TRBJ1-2	CASSSRWGTKIIHDGYTF	TGTGCCAGCAGTTCGAGGTGGGGGACCAAGATCATTCATGATGGCTACACCTTC
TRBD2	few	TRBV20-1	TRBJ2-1	CSASRGLAGGSYNEQFF	TGCAGTGCTAGTCGGGGACTAGCGGGAGGTTCCTACAATGAGCAGTTCTTC
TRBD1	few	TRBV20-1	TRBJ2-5	CSAADRLKETQYF	TGCAGTGCCGCGGACAGGCTTAAAGAGACCCAGTACTTC
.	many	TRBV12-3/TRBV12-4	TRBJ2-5	CASSLAGWETQYF	TGTGCCAGCAGTTTGGCAGGCTGGGAGACCCAGTACTTC
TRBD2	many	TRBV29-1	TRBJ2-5	CSVSGRETQYF	TGCAGCGTCAGCGGGAGAGAGACCCAGTACTTC
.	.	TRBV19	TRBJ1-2	CASTSDRSEGYTF	TGTGCCAGTACCTCCGACAGGTCTGAGGGCTACACCTTC
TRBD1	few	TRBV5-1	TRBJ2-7	CASSAQGAFTYEQYF	TGCGCCAGCAGCGCCCAGGGGGCGTTCACCTACGAGCAGTACTTC
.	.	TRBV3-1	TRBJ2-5	CASSQMGGSDQETQYF	TGTGCCAGCAGCCAAATGGGAGGTTCAGATCAAGAGACCCAGTACTTC
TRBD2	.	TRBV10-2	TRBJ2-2	CASSEALGGAGELFF	TGCGCCAGCAGTGAAGCCCTCGGGGGGGCCGGGGAGCTGTTTTTT
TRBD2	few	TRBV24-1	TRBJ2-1	CATSDRTSGNNEQFF	TGTGCCACCAGTGATAGGACTAGCGGGAATAATGAGCAGTTCTTC
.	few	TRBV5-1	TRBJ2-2	CASSKNTGELFF	TGCGCCAGCAGCAAGAACACCGGGGAGCTGTTTTTT
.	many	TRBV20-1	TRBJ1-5	CSASPPGASEQPQHF	TGCAGTGCTAGCCCACCGGGGGCCTCTGAGCAGCCCCAGCATTTT
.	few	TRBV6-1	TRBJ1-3	CASRVGRRENTIYF	TGTGCCAGCAGGGTAGGGAGGAGAGAAAACACCATATATTTT
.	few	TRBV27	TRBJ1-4	CASRGAGWGEKLFF	TGTGCCAGCAGGGGCGCAGGGTGGGGCGAAAAACTGTTTTTT
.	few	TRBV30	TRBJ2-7	CAWSHPSAVQYF	TGTGCCTGGAGTCACCCTAGCGCTGTGCAGTACTTC
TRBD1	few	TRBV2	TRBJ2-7	CASRATTGGAGEQYF	TGTGCCAGCAGAGCCACGACAGGGGGCGCGGGGGAGCAGTACTTC
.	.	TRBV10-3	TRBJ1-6	CAISGAASSYNSPLHF	TGTGCCATCAGTGGGGCGGCGAGCTCCTATAATTCACCCCTCCACTTT
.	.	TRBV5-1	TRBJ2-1	CASSHGRVNEQFF	TGCGCCAGCAGCCACGGTCGGGTCAATGAGCAGTTCTTC
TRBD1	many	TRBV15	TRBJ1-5	CATSSGSGIGTGDNQPQHF	TGTGCCACCAGCAGTGGATCTGGGATCGGGACAGGGGACAATCAGCCCCAGCATTTT
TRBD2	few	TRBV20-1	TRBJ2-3	CSASTSGSVDTQYF	TGCAGTGCTAGCACTAGCGGGAGTGTAGATACGCAGTATTTT
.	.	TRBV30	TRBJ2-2	CAWSHSDTGELFF	TGTGCCTGGAGCCACAGTGACACCGGGGAGCTGTTTTTT
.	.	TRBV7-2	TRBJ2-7	CASSPAGLYEQYF	TGTGCCAGCAGCCCCGCGGGTCTTTACGAGCAGTACTTC
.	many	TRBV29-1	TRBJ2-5	CSVAAGGEETQYF	TGCAGCGTAGCTGCAGGGGGGGAAGAGACCCAGTACTTC
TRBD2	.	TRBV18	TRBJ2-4	CASSLAGVDIQYF	TGTGCCAGCTCCCTAGCGGGAGTGGACATTCAGTACTTC
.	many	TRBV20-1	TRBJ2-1	CSAKEGRF	TGCAGTGCTAAAGAAGGTCGCTTC
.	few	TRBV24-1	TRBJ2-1	CATSEARTPTYNEQFF	TGTGCCACCAGTGAGGCTAGGACACCTACCTACAATGAGCAGTTCTTC
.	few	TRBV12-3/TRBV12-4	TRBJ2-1	CASRSAGGSRGSEQFF	TGTGCCAGCAGGTCCGCGGGTGGGTCACGGGGTAGTGAGCAGTTCTTC
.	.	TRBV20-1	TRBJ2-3	CSAPQGGRNTDTQYF	TGCAGTGCTCCCCAAGGGGGACGGAACACAGATACGCAGTATTTT
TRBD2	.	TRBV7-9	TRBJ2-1	CASSQGLAYGEQFF	TGTGCCAGCAGCCAAGGACTAGCGTACGGTGAGCAGTTCTTC
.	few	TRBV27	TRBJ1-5	CASMRRETVNQPQHF	TGTGCCAGCATGCGGCGGGAGACGGTCAATCAGCCCCAGCATTTT
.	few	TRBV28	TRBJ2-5	CATSLRETQYF	TGTGCCACCTCCTTGAGGGAGACCCAGTACTTC
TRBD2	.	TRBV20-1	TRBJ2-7	CSAKGGLAGGSPYEQYF	TGCAGTGCTAAGGGGGGACTAGCGGGAGGTTCCCCCTACGAGCAGTACTTC
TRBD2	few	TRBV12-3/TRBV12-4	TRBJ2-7	CASSRLAGAYEQYF	TGTGCCAGCAGTCGCCTAGCGGGGGCTTACGAGCAGTACTTC
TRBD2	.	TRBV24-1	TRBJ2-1	CATRRAGGGHEQFF	TGTGCCACCAGGAGAGCGGGAGGGGGGCATGAGCAGTTCTTC